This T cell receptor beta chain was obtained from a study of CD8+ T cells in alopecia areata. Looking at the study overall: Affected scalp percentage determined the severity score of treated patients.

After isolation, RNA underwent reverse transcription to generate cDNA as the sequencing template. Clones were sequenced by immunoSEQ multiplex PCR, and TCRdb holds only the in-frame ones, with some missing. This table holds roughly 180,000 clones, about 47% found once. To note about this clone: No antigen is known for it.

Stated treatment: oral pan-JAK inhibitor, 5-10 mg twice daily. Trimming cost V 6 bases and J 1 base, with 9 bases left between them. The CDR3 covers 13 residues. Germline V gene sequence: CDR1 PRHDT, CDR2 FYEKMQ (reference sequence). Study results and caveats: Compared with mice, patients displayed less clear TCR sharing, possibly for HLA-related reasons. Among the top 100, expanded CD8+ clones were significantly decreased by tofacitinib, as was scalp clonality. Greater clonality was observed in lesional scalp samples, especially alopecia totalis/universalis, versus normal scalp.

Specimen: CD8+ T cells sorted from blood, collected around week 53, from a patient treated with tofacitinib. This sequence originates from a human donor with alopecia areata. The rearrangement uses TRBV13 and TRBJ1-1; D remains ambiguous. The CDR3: CASSHDGNTEAFF. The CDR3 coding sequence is TGTGCCAGCAGTCACGACGGGAACACTGAAGCTTTCTTT.